The present T cell receptor beta chain was sequenced within a study of blood T cell repertoires in COVID-19. Some clones are missing from TCRdb's copy, which holds only in-frame ones; the method was immunoSEQ multiplex PCR. The sample has 180,000 or so clones, around 90% seen once. The source of this sequence is a man in his fifties with acute or convalescent COVID-19. The material sequenced was peripheral blood.

CDR3 sequence (DNA): TGTGCCAGCAGCTTGGGGACAGGTGGAAACACCATATATTTT. Encoded protein: CASSLGTGGNTIYF. The rearrangement uses TRBV5-6 and TRBJ1-3; TRBD1 matches at 7 bases. This CDR3 is 14 amino acids long. Germline trimming cut 0 bases from V and 3 bases from J; bases unmatched to any gene: 0. Germline V gene sequence: CDR1 SGHDT, CDR2 YYEEEE.